What follows are 7 T cell receptor beta chains derived from one specimen sequenced in a study of blood T cell repertoires in COVID-19. Measured with immunoSEQ multiplex PCR; TCRdb has only the in-frame clones, and not every one. In the table there are some 60,000 clones, about 80% of which are singletons. The sequencing sample was made of peripheral blood. These TCRs come from a man between 50 and 59 years old with COVID-19, enrolled during active disease.

The gene calls are TRBV19 and TRBJ2-1; 8 bases line up with TRBD1. CDR3 length equals 13 residues. Per the germline V gene, CDR1 is LNHDA and CDR2 is SQIVND (reference sequence). V lost 6 bases and J lost 7; bases outside the gene matches: 5. CDR3 protein: CASRGQGVNEQFF. As DNA, the CDR3 is TGTGCCAGTAGAGGACAGGGAGTGAATGAGCAGTTCTTC.

V usage is TRBV7-2 and J usage is TRBJ1-6, with 7 bases lining up with TRBD1. Germline V gives CDR1 SGHTA, CDR2 FQGNSA. CDR3 size: 15 residues. V shed 5 bases, J shed 9 bases, and the junction held 10 bases outside the gene matches. CDR3 loop: CASSREVQGSSPLHF. The DNA for the CDR3 is TGTGCCAGCAGCAGAGAGGTACAGGGGTCTTCACCCCTCCACTTT.

The J gene is TRBJ2-1, the V gene TRBV30, with 7 bases lining up with TRBD2. Germline V gives CDR1 GTSNPN, CDR2 SVGIG (reference sequence). The CDR3 runs to 13 residues. Germline trimming cut 0 bases from V and 15 bases from J; bases unmatched to any gene: 11. The CDR3 DNA is TGTGCCTGGAGTGTACAGGCGGGAGAGGCTCCGTTCTTC. Amino acids: CAWSVQAGEAPFF.

The genes are TRBV27 and TRBJ2-7; 8 bases are a match to TRBD1. CDR1 is MNHEY, CDR2 SMNVEV, per germline (reference sequence). CDR3 length equals 15 residues. The J segment lost 0 bases and the V segment lost 5 bases, leaving 6 bases of the junction unmatched. The CDR3 nucleotides read TGTGCCAGCAGTCAAACAGGGGGGAGCTCCTACGAGCAGTACTTC. Translated: CASSQTGGSSYEQYF.

The V gene is TRBV30, the J gene TRBJ2-5, with D possibly being TRBD1 (6 bases). The V end was cut by 0 bases, the J end by 4 bases, with 12 bases between. CDR1 is GTSNPN, CDR2 SVGIG, per germline (reference sequence). This CDR3 contains 14 residues. CDR3 residues: CAWSVVGGRETQYF. The CDR3 DNA follows: TGTGCCTGGAGTGTAGTTGGGGGCCGAGAGACCCAGTACTTC.

The table lists this clone with a count of one. The genes are TRBV7-9 and TRBJ2-3, with D tentatively TRBD2 (5 bases). Trimming took off 2 bases at V and 2 bases at J, with 14 bases between the two ends. This CDR3 spans 16 amino acids. Germline CDR1 is SEHNR and CDR2 is FQNEAQ (reference sequence). CDR3 nucleotide sequence: TGTGCCAGCAGCTTAAACCCTCGGGGTTACACAGATACGCAGTATTTT. Residues: CASSLNPRGYTDTQYF. The variable domain in full, with the rest retrieved from reference TRBV7-9 and TRBJ2-3, is DTGVSQNPRHKITKRGQNVTFRCDPISEHNRLYWYRQTLGQGPEFLTYFQNEAQLEKSRLLSDRFSAERPKGSFSTLEIQRTEQGDSAMYLCASSLNPRGYTDTQYFGPGTRLTVL.

The rearrangement joins TRBV5-5 to TRBJ1-2; TRBD1 agrees at 8 bases. The V and J ends lost 1 base and 4 bases, in that order; junction bases with no gene match: 9. CDR1 is SGHKS, CDR2 YYEKEE, per germline (reference sequence). The CDR3 is 16 amino acids. Here the CDR3 reads CASSLHGQGVSYGYTF. The CDR3 DNA sequence: TGTGCCAGCAGCTTGCACGGACAGGGCGTTAGCTATGGCTACACCTTC.